The 26 T cell receptor beta chains reported below all come from one sample, sequenced in a study of cytomegalovirus exposure and HLA in healthy donors. Primers: 60 Vbeta forward and 13 Jbeta reverse. Using immunoSEQ multiplex PCR, the repertoire was profiled, and TCRdb retains in-frame clones only, with some absent. The table records approximately 190,000 clones, over 70% of them present only once. Input material: PBMCs. Receptors were obtained from a woman in her late teens or twenties in good health and CMV-seropositive.

CDR3 region: CASSLWRTFYEQYF. CDR3 DNA: TGTGCCAGCAGTTTATGGCGGACATTCTACGAGCAGTACTTC. The rearrangement links TRBV28 to TRBJ2-7; D might be TRBD1 (5 bases). The CDR3 covers 14 residues. V shed 0 bases and J shed 3 bases, with 9 bases lying between them. Per germline, CDR1 MDHEN and CDR2 SYDVKM.

The chain joins TRBV28 to TRBJ2-1, with D possibly being TRBD1 (6 bases). Germline CDR1 and CDR2: MDHEN and SYDVKM. This CDR3 is built from 18 residues. Trimming removed 5 bases from V and 4 bases from J, with 24 bases in between. CDR3 DNA: TGTGCCAGCAGTACGATCACGGGACAACTTCCTAATTACAATGAGCAGTTCTTC. Its protein product is CASSTITGQLPNYNEQFF.

In this sample, this clone turned up a few times. The rearrangement joins TRBV9 to TRBJ1-1; D call uncertain. Trimming took 5 bases from V and 4 from J, leaving 12 bases between them. This CDR3 contains 13 residues. Germline assignment: CDR1 SGDLS and CDR2 YYNGEE. The chain's CDR3 is CASSPLAGTEAFF. The CDR3 nucleotides read TGTGCCAGCAGTCCGTTGGCGGGCACTGAAGCTTTCTTT. Drawing the rest from reference TRBV9 and TRBJ1-1, the complete variable domain is DSGVTQTPKHLITATGQRVTLRCSPRSGDLSVYWYQQSLDQGLQFLIQYYNGEERAKGNILERFSAQQFPDLHSELNLSSLELGDSALYFCASSPLAGTEAFFGQGTRLTVV.

For the CDR3, the DNA is TGCGCCAGCAGCTCAAGCCCACAGGGGAGAGCCGGGGAGCTGTTTTTT. Protein product: CASSSSPQGRAGELFF. This chain links TRBV4-3 with TRBJ2-2; 7 bases are shared with TRBD1. V lost 5 bases and J lost 6; bases outside the gene matches: 12. Germline lookup yields CDR1 LGHNA and CDR2 YSLEER. CDR3 size: 16 residues.

The CDR3 reads CASSVADTQYF. CDR3 nucleotides: TGCGCCAGCAGTGTGGCCGATACGCAGTATTTT. V and J are TRBV10-2 and TRBJ2-3, with D unclear. Germline values: CDR1 WSHSY, CDR2 SAAADI. V was trimmed by 4 bases and J by 6 bases, leaving 5 bases between them. The CDR3 contains 11 residues.

The chain combines TRBV6-5 with TRBJ1-2; the D gene is possibly TRBD1 (6 bases). The CDR3 sequence is 15 residues long. Germline values: CDR1 MNHEY, CDR2 SVGAGI. The V and J ends lost 0 bases and 8 bases respectively, with 16 bases between them. CDR3 amino acids: CASSYSWQGKGGYTF. Here the CDR3 DNA reads TGTGCCAGCAGTTACTCCTGGCAGGGGAAAGGCGGCTACACCTTC.

The rearrangement joins TRBV11-2 to TRBJ1-1; no clear D. This CDR3 contains 15 residues. Trimming removed 6 bases at V and 6 bases at J, with 20 bases between. CDR1 SGHAT and CDR2 FQNNGV come from the germline V gene. The CDR3 bases are TGTGCCAGCAGAGTTTACAGCTCTACCACCGCTGAAGCTTTCTTT. Its translation: CASRVYSSTTAEAFF. The full variable domain, completed using reference TRBV11-2 and TRBJ1-1, is EAGVAQSPRYKIIEKRQSVAFWCNPISGHATLYWYQQILGQGPKLLIQFQNNGVVDDSQLPKDRFSAERLKGVDSTLKIQPAKLEDSAVYLCASRVYSSTTAEAFFGQGTRLTVV.

The chain joins TRBV7-2 to TRBJ2-3, with TRBD2 matching over 16 bases. Losses at the gene ends were 5 bases for V and 6 bases for J; bases not matched to a gene: 2. Germline V CDR1 and CDR2: SGHTA, FQGNSA. CDR3 size: 15 residues. The CDR3 nucleotides read TGTGCCAGCAGCAAGGGACTAGCGGGGGGGGATACGCAGTATTTT. Encoded protein: CASSKGLAGGDTQYF. The full variable domain, with the rest looked up from reference TRBV7-2 and TRBJ2-3, is GAGVSQSPSNKVTEKGKDVELRCDPISGHTALYWYRQSLGQGLEFLIYFQGNSAPDKSGLPSDRFSAERTGGSVSTLTIQRTQQEDSAVYLCASSKGLAGGDTQYFGPGTRLTVL.

The chain recombines TRBV4-2 with TRBJ1-2, with a tentative D call TRBD1 (6 bases). Trimming cost V 4 bases and J 6 bases, with 12 bases left between them. The germline CDR1 and CDR2 sequences are LGHNA and YNFKEQ. This CDR3 has 13 amino acids. In DNA, the CDR3 is TGTGCCAGCAGCCCACAGGGAAAGGATGGCTACACCTTC. This sequence encodes CASSPQGKDGYTF.

This chain joins TRBV5-6 and TRBJ2-5; TRBD1 might be the D (6 bases). CDR1 SGHDT and CDR2 YYEEEE come from the germline V gene. Trimming stripped 2 bases from V and 0 bases from J, with 11 bases between. This CDR3 comprises 15 residues. CDR3 amino acids: CASSLFDRYQETQYF. As DNA, the CDR3 is TGTGCCAGCAGCTTATTCGACAGGTACCAAGAGACCCAGTACTTC.

V gene TRBV5-1 combines with J gene TRBJ1-2; D gene ambiguous. CDR3 length equals 13 residues. CDR1 is SGHRS, CDR2 YFSETQ, per germline. Between the trimmed V and J ends, which lost 0 bases and 5 bases, there was a span of 8 bases. CDR3 region: CASSLAGGYGYTF. The CDR3 nucleotides are TGCGCCAGCAGCTTGGCAGGAGGTTATGGCTACACCTTC. The whole variable domain, remainder taken from reference TRBV5-1 and TRBJ1-2, is KAGVTQTPRYLIKTRGQQVTLSCSPISGHRSVSWYQQTPGQGLQFLFEYFSETQRNKGNFPGRFSGRQFSNSRSEMNVSTLELGDSALYLCASSLAGGYGYTFGSGTRLTVV.

A remark on this clone: A junction end diverges from the germline sequence, so it may reflect a read error. This chain joins TRBV7-9 and TRBJ2-7, with D tentatively TRBD2 (6 bases). The CDR3 contains 16 residues. Germline V lookup: CDR1 SEHNR, CDR2 FQNEAQ (reference sequence). The CDR3 loop is CSSSLVGGRSSYEQYF. Written as DNA, the CDR3 is TGTTCCAGCAGCTTAGTCGGAGGGCGGAGCTCCTACGAGCAGTACTTC.

This chain links TRBV19 with TRBJ2-3; 8 bases line up with TRBD1. Germline V gives CDR1 LNHDA, CDR2 SQIVND (reference sequence). V shed 4 bases, J shed 4 bases, and the junction held 1 base outside the gene matches. CDR3 size: 13 residues. CDR3 loop: CASSTTGADTQYF. Here the CDR3 DNA reads TGTGCCAGTAGTACGACAGGGGCAGATACGCAGTATTTT.

The chain combines TRBV5-1 with TRBJ2-1; 8 bases are shared with TRBD1. CDR3 size: 15 residues. The germline V gene has CDR1 SGHRS and CDR2 YFSETQ. The J segment lost 3 bases and the V segment lost 0 bases, leaving 2 bases of the junction unmatched. CDR3 region: CASSLGQGHYNEQFF. For the CDR3, the DNA is TGCGCCAGCAGCTTGGGACAGGGGCACTACAATGAGCAGTTCTTC.

This clone was seen only a few times. The chain couples TRBV2 to TRBJ2-3, with D uncertain. The CDR3 length is 12 residues. From germline, CDR1 is SNHLY and CDR2 FYNNEI. Trimming cost V 7 bases and J 2 bases, with 7 bases left between them. The CDR3, as DNA: TGTGCCAGCATAGGAGACACAGATACGCAGTATTTT. It codes for CASIGDTDTQYF.

This chain links TRBV5-4 with TRBJ1-1, with TRBD1 identical over 7 bases. The V and J ends lost 3 bases and 1 base, in that order; junction bases with no gene match: 15. Germline CDR1 is SGHNT and CDR2 is YYREEE (reference sequence). The CDR3 sequence is 18 residues long. The CDR3 nucleotides read TGTGCCAGCAGCTATAGACAGGGATCATCCTTAGGGAACACTGAAGCTTTCTTT. Translation gives CASSYRQGSSLGNTEAFF.

This clone was seen only once. V is TRBV11-2 and J is TRBJ1-2, with 8 bases lining up with TRBD1. The CDR3 runs to 17 residues. Germline trimming cut 5 bases from V and 8 bases from J; bases unmatched to any gene: 19. The germline V gene has CDR1 SGHAT and CDR2 FQNNGV. The CDR3 sequence is CASSPVVSGQVIGGYTF. The CDR3, as DNA: TGTGCCAGCAGCCCAGTGGTCTCGGGACAGGTTATAGGAGGCTACACCTTC.

Comment on this clone: One junction end disagrees with the germline gene, perhaps due to a read error. Within the sample, other DNA sequences also encode this same CDR3. The genes are TRBV2 and TRBJ1-6, with D tentatively TRBD1 (6 bases). Germline CDR1 is SNHLY and CDR2 is FYNNEI. The CDR3 sequence is 14 residues long. The CDR3 here is CASSEGGGGSPLHF. The CDR3 bases are TGTGCCAGCAGTGAGGGGGGCGGGGGTTCACCCCTTCACTTT.

This rearrangement joins TRBV29-1 to TRBJ2-2; TRBD2 matches at 15 bases. Germline values: CDR1 SQVTM, CDR2 ANQGSEA. V shed 8 bases, J shed 7 bases, and the junction held 14 bases outside the gene matches. CDR3 size: 17 residues. In nucleotides, the CDR3 is TGCAGCTCCGTCCCGGGACTAGCGGGGGGTGGGATCGGGGAGCTGTTTTTT. This gives the protein CSSVPGLAGGGIGELFF.

The chain carries TRBV6-5 and TRBJ1-6, with 10 nucleotides matching TRBD1. The germline CDR1 and CDR2 sequences are MNHEY and SVGAGI. CDR3 length: 15 amino acids. V dropped 6 bases and J dropped 6; count of bases not matched to a gene: 5. CDR3 DNA sequence: TGTGCCAGCAGGCCCCGGGACAGGGGTAATTCACCCCTCCACTTT. It translates to CASRPRDRGNSPLHF.

This clone was detected only a few times. The rearrangement uses TRBV6-5 and TRBJ1-2; D remains unclear. Germline CDR1 reads MNHEY; CDR2 reads SVGAGI. The V end lost 8 bases, the J end lost 2 bases, and 15 bases lay between the germline ends. This CDR3 region has 14 residues. CDR3 loop: CASFELGPNYGYTF. CDR3 DNA: TGTGCCAGCTTTGAGTTGGGCCCCAACTATGGCTACACCTTC.

V is TRBV5-1 and J is TRBJ2-5, with 10 bases fitting TRBD2. The DNA end is more similar to TRBJ2-7, so the J call may be wrong. The CDR3 loop spans 14 amino acids. Germline V gene lookup returns CDR1 SGHRS and CDR2 YFSETQ. The CDR3 sequence: CASSLAGGVYEQYF. The CDR3, as DNA: TGCGCCAGCAGCTTAGCGGGGGGGGTCTACGAGCAGTACTTC.

The chain couples TRBV18 to TRBJ2-7; the D gene is possibly TRBD1 (6 bases). V lost 2 bases, J lost 4 bases, and 9 bases lay in between. Germline-derived CDR1 and CDR2 are KGHSH and LQKENI. This CDR3 spans 13 amino acids. In nucleotides, the CDR3 is TGTGCCAGCTCACCATACAGGGAGTACGAGCAGTACGTC. Translation: CASSPYREYEQYV.

The chain recombines TRBV30 with TRBJ1-3; D not certain. The length of the CDR3 is 12 residues. Between the trimmed V and J ends, which lost 0 bases and 4 bases, there was a span of 4 bases. Per the germline V gene, CDR1 is GTSNPN and CDR2 is SVGIG (reference sequence). Here the CDR3 DNA reads TGTGCCTGGAGTGTTTCGGGAAACACCATATATTTT. Translating it yields CAWSVSGNTIYF.

The rearrangement uses TRBV18 and TRBJ1-2; 9 nucleotides agree with TRBD1. CDR3 length equals 15 residues. After removal of 3 bases from V and 4 bases from J, the junction contained 6 bases not matched to a gene. CDR1 and CDR2 (germline): KGHSH, LQKENI. CDR3 nucleotides: TGTGCCAGCTCACCGGGACAGGGAGAATTCTATGGCTACACCTTC. Its protein is CASSPGQGEFYGYTF. The variable domain in full, completed from reference TRBV18 and TRBJ1-2, reads NAGVMQNPRHLVRRRGQEARLRCSPMKGHSHVYWYRQLPEEGLKFMVYLQKENIIDESGMPKERFSAEFPKEGPSILRIQQVVRGDSAAYFCASSPGQGEFYGYTFGSGTRLTVV.

This clone occurred a few times. The rearrangement joins TRBV5-4 to TRBJ1-2, with 7 nucleotides matching TRBD1. Trimming at V came to 4 bases and at J to 9 bases, leaving 6 bases not matched to a gene. The length of the CDR3 is 12 residues. CDR1 and CDR2 (germline): SGHNT, YYREEE (reference sequence). The CDR3 DNA is TGTGCCAGCAGCCCACAGGGGACAAGCTACACCTTC. It is translated as CASSPQGTSYTF.